A selection of T cell receptor beta chains follows, all from one sample in a study of a mutant IDH1 vaccine in newly diagnosed glioma. Sequenced by immunoSEQ multiplex PCR; TCRdb stores in-frame clones only, minus some. The sample lists over 50,000 clones, approximately 82% seen once, with about 3.4% in the top ten. Antigens of these TCRs are unknown. The material sequenced was PBMCs, taken from a glioma patient whose treatment included an IDH1 peptide vaccine. The source is a man aged 25 to 40 with glioma. The CDR3 runs from the conserved cysteine through the conserved F or W. Fields, in order: CDR3 protein, CDR3 DNA, V gene, CDR3 length, D gene, clone size, J gene. The D gene is left open where the match is weak. The size of a clone is reported for some rows only, either as once, few or many, or as a class for expanded clones.

CASGLYSGNTIYF TGTGCTAGTGGTTTGTACTCTGGAAACACCATATATTTT TRBV12-5 13 - - TRBJ1-3
CATSREATGATGELFF TGTGCCACCAGCAGAGAGGCGACAGGGGCCACCGGGGAGCTGTTTTTT TRBV15 16 TRBD1 - TRBJ2-2
CASSLAGQNMNTEAFF TGTGCCAGCTCACTCGCCGGACAGAACATGAACACTGAAGCTTTCTTT TRBV18 16 - - TRBJ1-1
CASSRTADYYGYTF TGTGCCAGCAGCCGCACGGCAGACTACTATGGCTACACCTTC TRBV11-3 14 - - TRBJ1-2
CAWSAGGGNYGYTF TGTGCCTGGAGTGCAGGGGGCGGTAACTATGGCTACACCTTC TRBV30 14 TRBD1 - TRBJ1-2
CASTAAWTGTKETQYF TGTGCCAGCACCGCAGCCTGGACAGGGACCAAAGAGACCCAGTACTTC TRBV27 16 TRBD1 once TRBJ2-5
CASTRGPSTDTQYF TGTGCCAGCACCCGCGGGCCAAGCACAGATACGCAGTATTTT TRBV6-1 14 - once TRBJ2-3
CASSRQGAHEQYF TGTGCCAGCAGTCGACAGGGGGCCCACGAGCAGTACTTC TRBV2 13 TRBD1 few TRBJ2-7
CASMPRGSSGETQYF TGTGCCAGCATGCCCAGGGGGTCGTCAGGGGAGACCCAGTACTTC TRBV9 15 TRBD1 - TRBJ2-5
CAISESKGIGTDTQYF TGTGCCATCAGTGAGTCGAAAGGGATCGGCACAGATACGCAGTATTTT TRBV10-3 16 - - TRBJ2-3
CASSPPIPELQGNYLYEQFF TGTGCCAGCTCACCACCGATTCCTGAGTTACAGGGTAATTACCTCTATGAGCAGTTCTTC TRBV18 20 - - TRBJ2-1
CAWSGRTYRNEKLFF TGTGCCTGGAGTGGTAGGACGTATCGAAATGAAAAACTGTTTTTT TRBV30 15 - - TRBJ1-4
CASSLARTRPHEQYF TGTGCCAGCAGCTTAGCACGTACACGTCCGCACGAGCAGTACTTC TRBV7-8 15 - - TRBJ2-7
CASRLYSTGSSGNTIYF TGTGCCAGTAGGCTTTACAGCACAGGGAGCTCTGGAAACACCATATATTTT TRBV19 17 - - TRBJ1-3
CSVEDGGTTEAFF TGCAGCGTTGAAGATGGTGGAACCACTGAAGCTTTCTTT TRBV29-1 13 - - TRBJ1-1
CASSIPQGQGVYNEQFF TGTGCCAGTAGTATTCCCCAGGGACAGGGGGTATACAATGAGCAGTTCTTC TRBV19 17 TRBD1 - TRBJ2-1
CASSSLDRDETQYF TGTGCCAGCAGCTCACTCGACAGGGACGAGACCCAGTACTTC TRBV7-6 14 TRBD1 once TRBJ2-5
CASSPPGGGPYLQFF TGCGCCAGCAGCCCCCCCGGCGGGGGGCCGTACCTACAGTTCTTC TRBV5-1 15 TRBD2 once TRBJ2-1
CASSLGGGRTGELFF TGTGCCAGCAGCTTAGGCGGGGGTCGGACCGGGGAGCTGTTTTTT TRBV7-6 15 TRBD2 - TRBJ2-2
CASSQSYSYEQYF TGTGCCAGCAGCCAATCTTATTCCTACGAGCAGTACTTC TRBV16 13 - few TRBJ2-7
CASSMGLANTGELFF TGTGCCAGTAGTATGGGACTAGCGAACACCGGGGAGCTGTTTTTT TRBV19 15 TRBD2 - TRBJ2-2
CASTPDVLGNTEAFF TGTGCCAGTACCCCCGACGTACTCGGGAACACTGAAGCTTTCTTT TRBV19 15 - - TRBJ1-1
CASSPRAGTSYEQYF TGTGCCAGCAGCCCCCGGGCAGGTACTTCCTACGAGCAGTACTTC TRBV9 15 - - TRBJ2-7
CASSEQGAVDTQYF TGTGCCAGCAGTGAACAGGGGGCTGTAGATACGCAGTATTTT TRBV6-1 14 TRBD1 - TRBJ2-3
CASSPEGTSGVSNTGELFF TGTGCCAGCAGCCCGGAGGGGACTAGCGGAGTTTCGAACACCGGGGAGCTGTTTTTT TRBV5-5 19 TRBD2 - TRBJ2-2
CASSIQVYEQYF TGTGCCAGCAGTATACAGGTCTACGAGCAGTACTTC TRBV2 12 - - TRBJ2-7
CASSDSSGGTDTQYF TGTGCCAGCAGTGACTCTAGCGGGGGCACAGATACGCAGTATTTT TRBV6-4 15 TRBD2 - TRBJ2-3
CASSFSDRGRLVFF TGCGCCAGCAGCTTCTCCGACAGGGGCCGTCTCGTATTCTTT TRBV5-1 14 TRBD1 - TRBJ1-1
CASSVATQGQPFANTGELFF TGTGCCAGCAGCGTAGCTACCCAGGGACAGCCCTTCGCGAACACCGGGGAGCTGTTTTTT TRBV9 20 TRBD1 - TRBJ2-2
CASSHWTESTDTQYF TGTGCCAGCAGCCACTGGACAGAAAGCACAGATACGCAGTATTTT TRBV5-4 15 - - TRBJ2-3
CAWSSFEKLFF TGTGCCTGGAGTAGTTTTGAAAAACTGTTTTTT TRBV30 11 - few TRBJ1-4
CASSWDRATFEQYF TGTGCCAGCAGCTGGGACAGGGCCACATTCGAGCAGTACTTC TRBV5-4 14 TRBD1 - TRBJ2-7
CASSLSSRRGLGNQPQHF TGTGCCAGCAGCTTATCTAGTAGGAGGGGGCTCGGCAATCAGCCCCAGCATTTT TRBV7-2 18 TRBD1 - TRBJ1-5
CASSIGSVNTEAFF TGTGCCAGTAGTATTGGCAGCGTGAACACTGAAGCTTTCTTT TRBV19 14 - - TRBJ1-1
CASSQLRTGGSLYGYTF TGCGCCAGCAGCCAACTCCGGACAGGGGGCAGCCTTTATGGCTACACCTTC TRBV4-1 17 TRBD1 - TRBJ1-2
CASSSKLGTASYEQYF TGTGCCAGCAGCTCCAAACTCGGGACAGCTTCCTACGAGCAGTACTTC TRBV9 16 TRBD1 - TRBJ2-7
CASSLWLGEPHF TGTGCCAGCAGCTTATGGCTCGGAGAACCCCACTTT TRBV5-5 12 - - TRBJ1-6
CASSPSGGYTGELFF TGTGCCAGCAGTCCCAGCGGGGGTTACACCGGGGAGCTGTTTTTT TRBV7-9 15 TRBD2 - TRBJ2-2
CASKQDRGLTEAFF TGTGCCAGCAAACAGGACAGGGGGCTTACTGAAGCTTTCTTT TRBV2 14 TRBD1 - TRBJ1-1
CASSPTTGVGTEAFF TGTGCCAGCAGCCCTACGACAGGGGTGGGCACTGAAGCTTTCTTT TRBV9 15 TRBD1 - TRBJ1-1
CASSLQQNNSPLHF TGTGCCAGCAGCTTGCAACAGAACAATTCACCCCTCCACTTT TRBV5-6 14 - - TRBJ1-6
CASRGNREVNTEAFF TGTGCCAGCCGTGGGAACAGGGAAGTGAACACTGAAGCTTTCTTT TRBV2 15 - few TRBJ1-1
CASIGYQGNGQPQHF TGTGCCAGTATAGGTTACCAGGGGAACGGACAGCCCCAGCATTTT TRBV19 15 - - TRBJ1-5
CASSLSSGDYGYTF TGTGCCAGCAGTTTATCGTCAGGCGACTATGGCTACACCTTC TRBV27 14 - - TRBJ1-2
CASSIITGGGNQPQHF TGTGCCAGTAGTATAATAACAGGGGGAGGCAATCAGCCCCAGCATTTT TRBV19 16 TRBD1 - TRBJ1-5
CASRQGIGNQPQHF TGTGCCAGTCGACAGGGGATCGGCAATCAGCCCCAGCATTTT TRBV19 14 TRBD1 - TRBJ1-5
CAISEQGTYEQYF TGTGCCATCAGTGAACAGGGGACCTACGAGCAGTACTTC TRBV10-3 13 TRBD1 once TRBJ2-7
CSVRTGIGNQPQHF TGCAGCGTTCGTACAGGGATAGGCAATCAGCCCCAGCATTTT TRBV29-1 14 - few TRBJ1-5
CASSLSYRSSYEQYF TGTGCCAGCAGTTTATCTTACAGGAGCTCCTACGAGCAGTACTTC TRBV27 15 - - TRBJ2-7
CASSAGSEQFF TGTGCCAGCAGCGCAGGGAGCGAGCAGTTCTTC TRBV9 11 - - TRBJ2-1
CASSPSGLLTDTQYF TGTGCCAGCAGCCCCTCGGGACTACTCACAGATACGCAGTATTTT TRBV7-2 15 TRBD2 - TRBJ2-3
CASSPRDRETYGYTF TGTGCCAGTAGTCCCCGGGACAGAGAGACCTATGGCTACACCTTC TRBV19 15 TRBD1 few TRBJ1-2
CASKRQGAVGGELFF TGTGCCAGCAAGCGACAGGGGGCGGTTGGCGGGGAGCTGTTTTTT TRBV2 15 TRBD1 - TRBJ2-2
CASSYVQGTEAFF TGTGCCAGCAGTTACGTCCAGGGGACTGAAGCTTTCTTT TRBV6-6 13 - few TRBJ1-1
CASSLDSTGAGQPQHF TGCGCCAGCAGCTTGGATTCTACGGGGGCGGGTCAGCCCCAGCATTTT TRBV5-1 16 - - TRBJ1-5
CASSYSGQDYEQYF TGTGCCAGCAGTTACTCGGGACAAGACTACGAGCAGTACTTC TRBV6-5 14 - - TRBJ2-7
CASSPFGGSGANVLTF TGTGCCAGCAGCCCCTTCGGGGGCTCTGGGGCCAACGTCCTGACTTTC TRBV5-5 16 - - TRBJ2-6
CASSIWTGGIGGYTF TGTGCCAGCAGCATCTGGACAGGGGGCATAGGTGGCTACACCTTC TRBV7-2 15 TRBD1 once TRBJ1-2
CASSFDRSSYGYTF TGCGCCAGCAGCTTCGACAGGTCGTCCTATGGCTACACCTTC TRBV5-1 14 - few TRBJ1-2
CASSLVQTANEQFF TGTGCCAGCAGCTTGGTCCAGACAGCTAATGAGCAGTTCTTC TRBV7-9 14 - - TRBJ2-1